The present T cell receptor (beta chain) was sequenced within a study of blood T cell repertoires in COVID-19. Study context: Specimens from acute and convalescent COVID-19 originated in the United States, Italy and Spain.

V trimming: 5 bases; J trimming: 10 bases; junction bases outside the gene matches: 9. Germline V gene data show CDR1 as MNHEY and CDR2 as SVGAGI. The CDR3 contains 15 residues. Libraries were prepared by immunoSEQ multiplex PCR; TCRdb keeps only in-frame clonotypes and omits some of them. The sample lists about 29,000 clones, 80% to 90% occurring once. The sample was peripheral blood. This TCR was recovered from a human donor in a cohort sampled during active COVID-19. This chain joins TRBV6-5 and TRBJ1-6; 9 bases align to TRBD1. CDR3 DNA: TGTGCCAGCAGTCCCCTGGGACAGGGATTCTCACCCCTCCACTTT. Translation gives CASSPLGQGFSPLHF.